The present entry profiles one T cell receptor (beta chain) with its context. The antigen is unknown. The data belong to a study of Graves' ophthalmopathy and Graves' hyperthyroidism. V dropped 1 base and J dropped 11 bases, with 9 bases sitting between them. The CDR3 extends over 12 amino acids. Ineligible for inclusion were patients with other autoimmune diseases, uncontrolled infections, pregnancy or lactation. RNA transcripts were the source from which TCR beta CDR3 regions were amplified. HTBI-primed RT-PCR formed the first round, and a multiplex PCR formed the second. Via MiXCR, TCRdb re-called the multiplex PCR reads, giving one row per CDR3 protein. The data hold roughly 220,000 distinct CDR3 sequences, with around 42% observed a single time. Whole-study results and caveats: With a specificity of just under 75% and a sensitivity of around 71%, the model predicted ophthalmopathy progression. A majority of expanded thyroid clonotypes exceeding 0.001 frequency were likewise present in blood. Separation of ophthalmopathy from stable hyperthyroidism was achieved by a 13-signature model, at 85% to 90% sensitivity and under 83% specificity.

The receptor comes from an adult man with Graves' ophthalmopathy. Sequenced: peripheral blood. The genes are TRBV12-3 or TRBV12-4 and TRBJ1-5; maybe TRBD1 (5 bases). The CDR3 here is CASSLGGGSQHF. CDR3 nucleotide sequence: TGTGCCAGCAGTTTAGGGGGGGGATCCCAGCATTTT.